Shown below are 13 T cell receptor beta chains from a single sample sequenced in a study of CD4+ T cells in melanoma. Sequencing was performed with immunoSEQ multiplex PCR; in TCRdb, only in-frame clones are kept and a portion is missing. The table records about 10,000 clones, about 66% of them present only once. Sequencing was done on a sample of cells from a culture (not recorded whether cultured in vitro). All receptors derive from a human donor with melanoma.

V and J are TRBV9 and TRBJ1-3, with TRBD1 as a possible D gene (5 bases). Trimming removed 2 bases at V and 1 base at J, with 10 bases between. Germline CDR1 and CDR2: SGDLS and YYNGEE. The CDR3 contains 15 residues. The DNA for the CDR3 is TGTGCCAGCAGCGTCTTCGACAGTTCTGGAAACACCATATATTTT. Translation: CASSVFDSSGNTIYF.

V and J are TRBV2 and TRBJ2-3; 7 bases match TRBD1. This CDR3 has 15 residues. In germline, CDR1 is SNHLY, CDR2 FYNNEI. The V segment lost 4 bases and the J segment 0 bases; nucleotides outside the gene matches: 4. The CDR3: CASSVSGQSTDTQYF. In DNA, the CDR3 is TGTGCCAGCAGTGTGTCGGGACAGAGCACAGATACGCAGTATTTT.

The rearrangement joins TRBV6-5 to TRBJ2-7; maybe TRBD2 (6 bases). CDR1 and CDR2 from the germline V gene are MNHEY and SVGAGI. V gave up 0 bases and J gave up 9 bases, with 9 bases separating them. The CDR3 runs to 12 residues. CDR3 sequence: CASSYSGGMQYF. The CDR3, as DNA: TGTGCCAGCAGTTACTCTGGCGGGATGCAGTACTTC.

This clone has a single count. V gene TRBV5-1 combines with J gene TRBJ1-1, with a weak D call TRBD1 (6 bases). Germline CDR1 and CDR2: SGHRS and YFSETQ. The ends were cut back, 3 bases at V and 1 base at J, with 10 bases in the middle. CDR3 length: 14 residues. CDR3 bases: TGCGCCAGCAGCTCGGACAGAACGAACACTGAAGCTTTCTTT. The encoded protein is CASSSDRTNTEAFF. Drawing the rest from reference TRBV5-1 and TRBJ1-1, the complete variable domain is KAGVTQTPRYLIKTRGQQVTLSCSPISGHRSVSWYQQTPGQGLQFLFEYFSETQRNKGNFPGRFSGRQFSNSRSEMNVSTLELGDSALYLCASSSDRTNTEAFFGQGTRLTVV.

This clone was seen more than once but under ten times. The chain recombines TRBV13 with TRBJ1-1, with unresolved D. Trimming took 4 bases from V and 4 from J, leaving 13 bases between them. Germline assignment: CDR1 PRHDT and CDR2 FYEKMQ (reference sequence). This CDR3 is 14 amino acids long. As DNA, the CDR3 is TGTGCCAGCAGCTCCCCAGACCAGAGCACTGAAGCTTTCTTT. This translates into CASSSPDQSTEAFF.

The chain has TRBV11-2 and TRBJ2-1; D uncertain. Trimming took 6 bases from V and 2 from J, leaving 8 bases between them. Looked up from germline, CDR1 is SGHAT and CDR2 is FQNNGV. This CDR3 is 13 amino acids long. The DNA for the CDR3 is TGTGCCAGCAGGCCGCCAGCCTACAATGAGCAGTTCTTC. Translation gives CASRPPAYNEQFF.

The chain employs TRBV6-6 and TRBJ2-3; 11 nucleotides match TRBD2. The trim removed 5 bases at V and 2 bases at J, leaving 6 bases unmatched. Germline CDR1 is MNHNY and CDR2 is SVGAGI (reference sequence). The CDR3 is 16 residues long. The CDR3 coding sequence is TGTGCCAGCAGTGCCCCTAGCGGGGGGTTCACAGATACGCAGTATTTT. Its translation is CASSAPSGGFTDTQYF.

This clone has more than one count but fewer than ten. The rearrangement uses TRBV6-4 and TRBJ1-5; no clear D gene. Trimming cost V 8 bases and J 6 bases, with 5 bases left between them. Germline loops: CDR1 MRHNA, CDR2 SNTAGT. This CDR3 is 10 amino acids long. The CDR3 bases are TGTGCCAGCCCCCGTCAGCCCCAGCATTTT. As protein: CASPRQPQHF.

The rearrangement uses TRBV10-3 and TRBJ2-1; 10 bases fit TRBD2. The junction had 7 bases not matched to a gene; V was cut back by 5 bases and J by 9 bases. The length of the CDR3 is 14 residues. Germline V gene lookup returns CDR1 ENHRY and CDR2 SYGVKD. Written as DNA, the CDR3 is TGTGCCATCAGTCCAGCGGGGGGGTTCGGTGAGCAGTTCTTC. Its translation is CAISPAGGFGEQFF.

The chain combines TRBV2 with TRBJ2-3; D possibly corresponds to TRBD1 (6 bases). There are 15 residues in the CDR3. CDR1 and CDR2 from the germline V gene are SNHLY and FYNNEI. The germline V and J ends were trimmed by 6 bases and 3 bases, with 16 bases remaining between them. CDR3 in DNA: TGTGCCAGCAGCGGGACCTTGGGGGCGACAGATACGCAGTATTTT. Translating gives CASSGTLGATDTQYF.

CDR3 DNA sequence: TGTGCCAGCAGCCTCGGTCTTAGTGAGCAGTTCTTC. This codes for CASSLGLSEQFF. The chain carries TRBV7-9 and TRBJ2-1; no clear D gene. V shed 5 bases and J shed 9 bases, with 11 bases lying between them. The CDR3 is 12 residues long. In germline, CDR1 is SEHNR, CDR2 FQNEAQ (reference sequence).

The V gene is TRBV6-5, the J gene TRBJ1-3, with D uncertain. The CDR3 covers 13 residues. Trimming left V 6 bases short and J 4 bases short, with 10 bases between. The germline CDR1 and CDR2 sequences are MNHEY and SVGAGI. CDR3 coding DNA: TGTGCCAGCAGCCGATCCTCCGGAAACACCATATATTTT. The encoded protein is CASSRSSGNTIYF.

The gene calls are TRBV2 and TRBJ1-6; D gene uncertain. The ends were cut back, 11 bases at V and 0 bases at J, with 8 bases in the middle. CDR1 and CDR2 from the germline V gene are SNHLY and FYNNEI. The CDR3 length is 13 residues. The CDR3 is CAGGISYNSPLHF. CDR3 nucleotide sequence: TGTGCCGGTGGAATCTCCTATAATTCACCCCTCCACTTT.